This record concerns one T cell receptor (beta chain) sequence. Original methodology: Using reference gene primer amplification, nucleated cell counts were estimated. Method: immunoSEQ multiplex PCR; TCRdb's copy keeps in-frame clones and lacks some. Clone size and the V and J calls come from that table; the DNA yielded D and trimming. The data hold approximately 200,000 clones, with about three quarters observed a single time. The ends were cut back, 1 base at V and 9 bases at J, with 9 bases in the middle. Germline V gene data show CDR1 as MGHRA and CDR2 as YSYEKL. CDR3 size: 13 residues. These data are taken from a study of blood T cell repertoires in COVID-19. Overall study: Acute and convalescent COVID-19 specimens originated in the United States, Italy and Spain. In each case, the material was cDNA or gDNA derived from T cells, B-cell-depleted T cells, or PBMCs.

The TCR originated in a woman aged 80 or over with COVID-19, enrolled during active disease. Sample: peripheral blood. The rearrangement joins TRBV4-1 to TRBJ2-2, with no clear D. CDR3 sequence reads: CASSQAWARELFF. CDR3 sequence (DNA): TGCGCCAGCAGCCAAGCATGGGCAAGGGAGCTGTTTTTT.